The rows below give T cell receptor beta chains drawn from one sample of a study of CXCR3-negative and CXCR3-positive naive CD8 T cells. TCRdb reprocessed the 5' RACE reads, with one entry per CDR3 protein and no DNA. The sample has about 150,000 distinct CDR3 sequences. Sequenced: naive CXCR3+ CD8+ T cells from blood. All receptors come from a human donor in good health. Some clones in this sample may be carry-over from other donors' samples. The CDR3 runs from the conserved cysteine through the conserved F or W. Fields, in order: CDR3 protein, V gene, J gene.

CASSLDPGQGNNEQFF	TRBV7-6	TRBJ2-1
CASSYRDRINNEQFF	TRBV19	TRBJ2-1
CASKTGNTEAFF	TRBV19	TRBJ1-1
CASSPYGGDNEQFF	TRBV7-8	TRBJ2-1
CASSMRGHASNQPQHF	TRBV19	TRBJ1-5
CATLNLGGSAETQYF	TRBV6-5	TRBJ2-5
CASSFSQNQPQHF	TRBV7-6	TRBJ1-5
CASSGGGAEQYF	TRBV27	TRBJ2-7
CASSQDWAVEAFF	TRBV3-1	TRBJ1-1
CASSPSGTVAYEQYF	TRBV9	TRBJ2-7
CASAQRTDTEAFF	TRBV7-8	TRBJ1-1
CASSQENDRGSSYEQYF	TRBV4-3	TRBJ2-7
CASSDGAAVNNEQFF	TRBV9	TRBJ2-1
CASSFPSSGIENNEQFF	TRBV6-2/TRBV6-3	TRBJ2-1
CASSQSGGLSSGTGELFF	TRBV4-3	TRBJ2-2
CSAKRGYEQYF	TRBV20-1	TRBJ2-7
CASSPSGGTGELFF	TRBV5-5	TRBJ2-2
CDSSFSVGPGYEQYF	TRBV5-1	TRBJ2-7
CASSHPGSSYEQYF	TRBV14	TRBJ2-7
CASSFTQQGPLTGELFF	TRBV13	TRBJ2-2
CASSHSGQNEQYF	TRBV4-1	TRBJ2-7
CASSTGLGRGAYEQYF	TRBV27	TRBJ2-7
CASRREVNEQFF	TRBV11-2	TRBJ2-1
CATSDFGEETQYF	TRBV24-1	TRBJ2-5
CASSKSYLNTEAFF	TRBV21-1	TRBJ1-1
CASSIGQGNSPLHF	TRBV25-1	TRBJ1-6
CASSSGSSYEQYF	TRBV27	TRBJ2-7
CASSLVPSGQYNEQFF	TRBV7-9	TRBJ2-1
CASSLGYGGEQYF	TRBV11-2	TRBJ2-7
CSARLTGQGYEQYF	TRBV20-1	TRBJ2-7
CASSEGRVVGKHYGYTF	TRBV2	TRBJ1-2
CASSLDPGLAGDYEQYF	TRBV7-6	TRBJ2-7
CASSQGPGDHEQYF	TRBV4-1	TRBJ2-7
CASRRTTGRDEQYF	TRBV19	TRBJ2-7
CASSWGLAGSTDTQYF	TRBV5-1	TRBJ2-3
CASSLAAGDLGETQYF	TRBV7-6	TRBJ2-5
CASSQKGGSEQPQHF	TRBV3-1	TRBJ1-5
CSVDTTGYEQYF	TRBV29-1	TRBJ2-7
CATSRDRHYNEQFF	TRBV15	TRBJ2-1
CASSPGRGSGANVLTF	TRBV27	TRBJ2-6
CASSPEQGAYEQYF	TRBV7-6	TRBJ2-7
CASSVSFGGDAEAFF	TRBV9	TRBJ1-1
CSGRQGPYEQYF	TRBV29-1	TRBJ2-7
CASSYSLAGLSYEQYF	TRBV6-5	TRBJ2-7
CSVDPGRTDTQYF	TRBV29-1	TRBJ2-3
CASRLVGSYEQYF	TRBV28	TRBJ2-7
CASSLVVSGEETQYF	TRBV7-6	TRBJ2-5
CASSLSTGGFNEQFF	TRBV11-1	TRBJ2-1